A selection of T cell receptor beta chains follows, all from one sample in a study of cytomegalovirus exposure and HLA in healthy donors. TCRdb's table, derived via immunoSEQ multiplex PCR, lists solely in-frame clones and lacks some. The sample lists about 75,000 clones; about 85% were seen once. Sequenced material: PBMCs. The receptors originated from a man aged 25-40 years in good health and CMV-seronegative. The CDR3 runs from the conserved cysteine through the conserved F or W. The D gene is left open where the match is weak. Size is stated for part of the rows, as once, few or many counts, or as a class when the clone is expanded.

J gene	D gene	V gene	clone size	CDR3 protein	CDR3 DNA
TRBJ1-1	-	TRBV29-1	-	CSVRTGIDTEAFF	TGCAGCGTTAGAACAGGGATCGACACTGAAGCTTTCTTT
TRBJ2-2	TRBD1	TRBV4-3	-	CASSPGTGRSGELFF	TGCGCCAGCAGCCCCGGGACAGGACGTTCCGGGGAGCTGTTTTTT
TRBJ1-5	TRBD1	TRBV5-6	-	CASSLRQGNYQPQHF	TGTGCCAGCAGCTTACGACAGGGGAACTATCAGCCCCAGCATTTT
TRBJ2-7	-	TRBV28	-	CASSVVKSTYEQYF	TGTGCCAGCAGTGTTGTTAAGTCTACCTACGAGCAGTACTTC
TRBJ1-2	-	TRBV20-1	-	CSAPTGYGYTF	TGCAGTGCTCCTACGGGGTATGGCTACACCTTC
TRBJ1-3	-	TRBV10-3	-	CAISGDNGNTIYF	TGTGCCATCAGTGGGGACAACGGAAACACCATATATTTT
TRBJ1-2	-	TRBV19	once	CASWALDSTVYGYTF	TGTGCCTCATGGGCCCTTGACAGTACCGTCTATGGCTACACCTTC
TRBJ2-7	-	TRBV7-2	few	CASAGFVSYEQYF	TGTGCCAGCGCAGGGTTTGTCTCTTACGAGCAGTACTTC
TRBJ1-5	-	TRBV5-5	-	CASSLYRADQPQHF	TGTGCCAGCAGCTTGTACAGGGCGGATCAGCCCCAGCATTTT
TRBJ2-3	-	TRBV2	-	CASIAGQITDTQYF	TGTGCCAGCATCGCGGGACAGATAACAGATACGCAGTATTTT
TRBJ2-3	TRBD2	TRBV27	-	CASSFGLAGGQDTQYF	TGTGCCAGCAGTTTCGGACTAGCGGGGGGGCAAGATACGCAGTATTTT
TRBJ2-1	TRBD2	TRBV19	-	CASSIDRSGSLNEQFF	TGTGCCAGTAGTATAGATCGAAGCGGGAGTCTCAATGAGCAGTTCTTC
TRBJ2-3	TRBD1	TRBV5-1	-	CASSLMDRGLKDTQYF	TGCGCCAGCAGCCTTATGGACAGGGGACTCAAGGATACGCAGTATTTT
TRBJ2-1	TRBD2	TRBV5-1	once	CASSGGLAGGNEQFF	TGCGCCAGCAGCGGGGGACTAGCGGGTGGCAATGAGCAGTTCTTC
TRBJ2-1	TRBD2	TRBV27	-	CASSIYGLTLSSGSWSSYNEQFF	TGTGCCAGCAGTATTTACGGACTTACTTTGTCTAGCGGGAGTTGGAGCTCCTACAATGAGCAGTTCTTC
TRBJ2-7	-	TRBV5-1	-	CASSLKVGSSYEQYF	TGCGCCAGCAGCCTAAAGGTGGGGAGCTCCTACGAGCAGTACTTC
TRBJ1-2	-	TRBV29-1	-	CSVDFGQYNYGYTF	TGCAGCGTTGATTTCGGACAGTATAACTATGGCTACACCTTC
TRBJ2-1	-	TRBV18	-	CASSANEGLRYNEQFF	TGTGCCAGCTCAGCGAACGAGGGACTTCGATACAATGAGCAGTTCTTC
TRBJ2-2	-	TRBV5-1	-	CASRDTRGLGELFF	TGCGCCAGCAGGGATACCAGGGGTTTGGGGGAGCTGTTTTTT